The clone carrying this T cell receptor (beta chain) was observed a few times. Grouping used clinical history reported by participants in a survey and questionnaire. These data come from a study of blood T cell repertoires in COVID-19. Study background: T cells, B-cell-depleted T cells, or PBMCs supplied cDNA or gDNA.

Trimming left V 1 base short and J 7 bases short, with 11 bases between. CDR1 and CDR2 (germline): SEHNR, FQNEAQ (reference sequence). This CDR3 contains 14 residues. In the authors' methods: Nucleated cell counts were estimated from reference gene primer amplification. Assay: immunoSEQ multiplex PCR; the TCRdb copy retains only in-frame clones and omits some. D and trimming were read from the DNA, whereas the V and J calls and clone size are those reported in that table. Of roughly 220,000 clones detected, about 87% appear once; the ten largest clones hold around 2.7%. The chain links TRBV7-9 to TRBJ1-5; D gene unclear. The sequence came from a woman in her twenties or thirties who had recovered from COVID-19. The sequenced sample was PBMCs or T cells enriched from blood (not recorded which). The CDR3 loop reads CASSLEGGGQPQHF. The CDR3 bases are TGTGCCAGCAGCTTAGAGGGAGGAGGGCAGCCCCAGCATTTT.